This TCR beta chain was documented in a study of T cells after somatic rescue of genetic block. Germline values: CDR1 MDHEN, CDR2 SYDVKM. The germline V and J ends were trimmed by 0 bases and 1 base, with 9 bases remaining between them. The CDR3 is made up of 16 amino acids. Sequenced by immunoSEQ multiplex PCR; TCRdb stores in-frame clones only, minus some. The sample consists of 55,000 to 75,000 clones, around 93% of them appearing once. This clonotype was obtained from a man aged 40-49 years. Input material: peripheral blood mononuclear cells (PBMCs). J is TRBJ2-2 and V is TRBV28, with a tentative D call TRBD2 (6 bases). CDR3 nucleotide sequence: TGTGCCAGCAGTTTATGGGGACTCCTGAACACCGGGGAGCTGTTTTTT. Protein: CASSLWGLLNTGELFF.